The following is a T cell receptor beta chain sequence with its context. The target antigen is unknown. The sample originates from a study of T cells expressing NK-cell markers. Study as a whole: Beta-chain profiling covered CD3+CD56+NKG2C+, CD3+CD56+NKG2C- and CD3+CD56-NKG2C+ sorted subsets. In the group of eight sequenced donors, seven were HCMV-seropositive and one was seronegative. General study points: Clarity on HCMV specificity was lacking for the expanded NKG2C+ T cell clones.

UMIs accompanied the 5'RACE template switching by which TCR beta cDNA was made. TCRdb processed the 5' RACE reads again and assigns one entry to each CDR3 protein, with no DNA. Found here are around 280,000 distinct CDR3 sequences; the top ten clones hold 0.39%. CDR3 size: 16 residues. The V and J genes are TRBV12-3 or TRBV12-4 and TRBJ2-2; without DNA, the TCRdb call of TRBD1 cannot be checked. The source is a young man in good health. Sequenced: blood T cells: a sorted CD56 or NKG2C T cell subset, CD4+ or CD8+ T cells, or bulk PBMC T cells (not recorded which). This chain's CDR3 is CASSLVGALNTGELFF.